This T cell receptor beta chain comes out of a study of cytomegalovirus exposure and HLA in healthy donors. Study-wide findings and caveats: Sequencing likely produced, as an artifact, a cluster of highly shared sequence variants.

Trimming left V 6 bases short and J 1 base short, with 6 bases between. Germline V gene data show CDR1 as SNHLY and CDR2 as FYNNEI. The CDR3 has 13 amino acids. A remark on this clone: The antigen is unknown. The sample has other DNA sequences that encode this CDR3 too.

PCR amplification relied on 60 Vbeta primers (plus 13 Jbeta primers). The protocol was immunoSEQ multiplex PCR, while the TCRdb copy is restricted to in-frame clones and leaves out a portion. The data contain approximately 220,000 clones, about four fifths of them singletons. The source material was PBMCs. The gene calls are TRBV2 and TRBJ2-2; tentatively, D is TRBD1 (6 bases). This clonotype originated in a man between 35 and 55 years old in good health and CMV-seropositive. The CDR3 protein is CASRQGNTGELFF. The CDR3 bases are TGTGCCAGCAGACAGGGGAACACCGGGGAGCTGTTTTTT.